This T cell receptor beta chain was sequenced for a study of blood T cell repertoires in COVID-19. In the study overall: The cDNA or gDNA used as material had been derived from T cells, B-cell-depleted T cells, or PBMCs.

CDR3 length equals 16 residues. V lost 0 bases and J lost 7; bases outside the gene matches: 9. Germline values: CDR1 MDHEN, CDR2 SYDVKM. In the original analysis: Reference gene primers were amplified, and this amplification served to estimate nucleated cell counts. Clones were sequenced by immunoSEQ multiplex PCR, and TCRdb holds only the in-frame ones, with some missing. V and J calls plus clone size are reproduced from that table; the DNA served to infer D and trimming. In the table there are around 140,000 clones, 81% of which are singletons. The sequenced material came from peripheral blood. The chain joins TRBV28 to TRBJ2-1, with 7 positions matching TRBD2. The TCR sequence derives from a human donor in a cohort sampled during active COVID-19. The CDR3 spells CASSLWGRASTNEQFF. The DNA of the CDR3 is TGTGCCAGCAGTTTATGGGGGAGGGCCTCTACTAATGAGCAGTTCTTC.